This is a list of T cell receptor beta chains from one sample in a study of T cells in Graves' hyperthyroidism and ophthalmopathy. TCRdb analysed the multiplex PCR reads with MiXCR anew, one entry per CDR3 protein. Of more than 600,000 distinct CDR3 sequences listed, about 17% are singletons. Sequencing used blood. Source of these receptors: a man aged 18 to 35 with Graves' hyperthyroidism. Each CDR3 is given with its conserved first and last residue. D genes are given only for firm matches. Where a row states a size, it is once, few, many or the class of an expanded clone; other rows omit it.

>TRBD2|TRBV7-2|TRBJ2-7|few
TGTGCCAGCGGTCCCGGCGGGAGTTCCTACGAGCAGTACTTC
CASGPGGSSYEQYF
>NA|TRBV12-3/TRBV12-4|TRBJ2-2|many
TGTGCCAGCACCAGGGAACAAGGAGCCGGGGAGCTGTTTTTT
CASTREQGAGELFF
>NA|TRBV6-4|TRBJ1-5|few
TGTGCCAGCGCGACAGATAGCAATCAGCCCCAGCATTTT
CASATDSNQPQHF
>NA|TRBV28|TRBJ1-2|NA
TGTGCCAGCAGTTTGAGGGGAGGGGGTATCTATGGCTACACCTTC
CASSLRGGGIYGYTF
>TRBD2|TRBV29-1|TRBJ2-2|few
TGCAGCGGTAGCGGGAGGGACGGGGAGCTGTTTTTT
CSGSGRDGELFF
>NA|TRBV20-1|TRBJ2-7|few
TGCAGTGCTAGACCCGCAGGCCGCTACGAGCAGTACTTC
CSARPAGRYEQYF
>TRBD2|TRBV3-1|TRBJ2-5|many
TGTGCCAGCAGCCAAGAAGCGGGATCACAAGAGACCCAGTACTTC
CASSQEAGSQETQYF
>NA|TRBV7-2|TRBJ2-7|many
TGTGCCAGCAGTGACCAGGGCAGCTCCTACGAGCAGTACTTC
CASSDQGSSYEQYF
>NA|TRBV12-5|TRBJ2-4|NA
TGTGCTAGTGCCCCCAGGGGGAGGGCCAAAAACATTCAGTACTTC
CASAPRGRAKNIQYF
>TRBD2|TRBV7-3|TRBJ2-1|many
TGTGCCAGCAGCTCGGGACTAGCGAGTAATGAGCAGTTCTTC
CASSSGLASNEQFF
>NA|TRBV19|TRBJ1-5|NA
TGTGCCAGTAGTGTCGGGCAGATATACAATCAGCCCCAGCATTTT
CASSVGQIYNQPQHF
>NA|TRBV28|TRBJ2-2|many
TGTGCCAGCAGATCCAACACCGGGGAGCTGTTTTTT
CASRSNTGELFF
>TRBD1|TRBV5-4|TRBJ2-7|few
TGTGCCAGCAGTCACCCCGGGACAGGGGACGAGCAGTACTTC
CASSHPGTGDEQYF
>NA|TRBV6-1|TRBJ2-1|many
TGTGCCAGCACATGGACCCTACGGGATGAGCAGTTCTTC
CASTWTLRDEQFF
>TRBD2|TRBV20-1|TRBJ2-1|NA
TGCAGTGCCCAAGGGGCGCGGGAGGTCCACAATGAGCAGTTCTTC
CSAQGAREVHNEQFF
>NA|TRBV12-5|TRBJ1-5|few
TGTGCTAGTGGTTTGGTACGGAACAATCAGCCCCAGCATTTT
CASGLVRNNQPQHF
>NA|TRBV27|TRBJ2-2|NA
TGTGCCAGCAGTTTTGGCGGATTATTAAACACCGGGGAGCTGTTTTTT
CASSFGGLLNTGELFF
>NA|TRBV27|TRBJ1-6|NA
TGTGCCAGCAGTCCGATGGAGGGGGGGCTCCGGTCACCCCTCCACTTT
CASSPMEGGLRSPLHF
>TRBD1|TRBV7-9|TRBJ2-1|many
TGTGCCAGCAGCTTACCAGCAGGGGGTGTCTACAATGAGCAGTTCTTC
CASSLPAGGVYNEQFF
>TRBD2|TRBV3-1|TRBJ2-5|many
TGTGCCAGCAGCCAAGAACTCCTAGCGGGAGCAGGAGAGACCCAGTACTTC
CASSQELLAGAGETQYF
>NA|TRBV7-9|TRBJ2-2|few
TGTGCCAGCAGCCCAGGACCCTGGGAGAGCACCGGGGAGCTGTTTTTT
CASSPGPWESTGELFF
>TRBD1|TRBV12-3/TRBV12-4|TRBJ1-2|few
TGTGCCAGCAGTACGCGGGACAGGCGCCACTATGGCTACACCTTC
CASSTRDRRHYGYTF
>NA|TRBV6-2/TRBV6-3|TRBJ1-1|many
TGTGCCAGCAGTTACCGGAAGGACACTGAAGCTTTCTTT
CASSYRKDTEAFF
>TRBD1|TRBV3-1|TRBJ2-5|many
TGTGCCAGCAGCCCAGCCGGACAGGGGAAGACCCAGTACTTC
CASSPAGQGKTQYF
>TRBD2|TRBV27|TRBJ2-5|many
TGTGCCAGCAGCCCTCCGGGACTAGCCTACCAAGAGACCCAGTACTTC
CASSPPGLAYQETQYF
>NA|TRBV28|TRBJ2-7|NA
TGTGCCAGCAACCTGGGGGGGGCTTGGTCCTACGAGCAGTACTTC
CASNLGGAWSYEQYF
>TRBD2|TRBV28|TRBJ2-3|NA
TGTGCCAGCAGTCCTCGAAGTAGCGGGAGGCCAGGGGATACGCAGTATTTT
CASSPRSSGRPGDTQYF
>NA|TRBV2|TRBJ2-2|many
TGTGCCAGCAGGCCTTACCAGGACGGGGAGCTGTTTTTT
CASRPYQDGELFF
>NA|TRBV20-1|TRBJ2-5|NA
TGCAGTGCTAGAGAAGCTCCGCAAGAGACCCAGTACTTC
CSAREAPQETQYF
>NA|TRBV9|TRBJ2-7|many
TGTGCCAGCAGCGTCGGGACACATACCTACGAGCAGTACTTC
CASSVGTHTYEQYF
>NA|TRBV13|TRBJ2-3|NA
TGTGCCAGCAGCTTTGGGATGACGCAGTATTTT
CASSFGMTQYF
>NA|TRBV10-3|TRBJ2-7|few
TGTGCCATCGGTGAGGTTCGCGAGCAGTACTTC
CAIGEVREQYF
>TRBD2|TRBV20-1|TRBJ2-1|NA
TGCAGTGCTAGAGAGGGACTAGCGGGAGGCCTCTCCTCCTACAATGAGCAGTTCTTC
CSAREGLAGGLSSYNEQFF
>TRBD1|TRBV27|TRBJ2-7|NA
TGTGCCAGCGGATTACAGGGGCCCTACGAGCAGTACTTC
CASGLQGPYEQYF
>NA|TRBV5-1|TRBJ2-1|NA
TGCGCCAGCAGCACCTTACCCAGGGGCTCCTACAATGAGCAGTTCTTC
CASSTLPRGSYNEQFF
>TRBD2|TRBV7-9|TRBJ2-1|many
TGTGCCAGCAGAGGACTAGCGGGAGCCTACAATGAGCAGTTCTTC
CASRGLAGAYNEQFF